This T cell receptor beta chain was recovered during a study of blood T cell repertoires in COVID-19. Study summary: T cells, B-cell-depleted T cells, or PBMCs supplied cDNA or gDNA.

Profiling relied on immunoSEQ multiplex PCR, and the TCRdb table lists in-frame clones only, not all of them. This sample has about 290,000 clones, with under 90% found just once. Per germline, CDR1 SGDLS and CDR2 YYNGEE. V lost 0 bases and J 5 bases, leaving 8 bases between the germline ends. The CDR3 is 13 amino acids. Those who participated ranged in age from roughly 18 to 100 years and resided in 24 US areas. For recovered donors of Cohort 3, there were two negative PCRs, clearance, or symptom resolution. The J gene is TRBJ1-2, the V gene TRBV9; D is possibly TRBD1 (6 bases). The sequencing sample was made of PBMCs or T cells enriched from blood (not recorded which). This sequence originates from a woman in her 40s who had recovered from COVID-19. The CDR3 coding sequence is TGTGCCAGCAGCGTAGCAGGGGATTATGGCTACACCTTC. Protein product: CASSVAGDYGYTF.